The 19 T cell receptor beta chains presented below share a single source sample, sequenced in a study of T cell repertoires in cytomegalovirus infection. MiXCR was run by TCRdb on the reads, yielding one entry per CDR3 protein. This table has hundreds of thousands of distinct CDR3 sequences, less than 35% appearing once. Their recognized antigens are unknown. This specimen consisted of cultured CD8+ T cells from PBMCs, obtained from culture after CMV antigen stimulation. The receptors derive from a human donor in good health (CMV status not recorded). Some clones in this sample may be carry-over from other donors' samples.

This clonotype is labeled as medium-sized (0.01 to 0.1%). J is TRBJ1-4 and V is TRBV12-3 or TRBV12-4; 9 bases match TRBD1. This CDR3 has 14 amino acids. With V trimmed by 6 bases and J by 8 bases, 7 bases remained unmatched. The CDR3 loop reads CASRPGQGREKLFF. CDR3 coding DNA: TGTGCCAGCAGACCGGGACAGGGTCGGGAAAAACTGTTTTTT.

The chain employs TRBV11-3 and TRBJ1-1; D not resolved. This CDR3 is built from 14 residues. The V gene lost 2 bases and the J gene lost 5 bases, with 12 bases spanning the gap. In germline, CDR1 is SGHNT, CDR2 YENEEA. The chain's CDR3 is CASSLLGVGTEAFF. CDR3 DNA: TGTGCCAGCAGCTTACTGGGCGTTGGTACTGAAGCTTTCTTT. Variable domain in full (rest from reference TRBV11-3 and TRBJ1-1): EAGVVQSPRYKIIEKKQPVAFWCNPISGHNTLYWYLQNLGQGPELLIRYENEEAVDDSQLPKDRFSAERLKGVDSTLKIQPAELGDSAVYLCASSLLGVGTEAFFGQGTRLTVV.

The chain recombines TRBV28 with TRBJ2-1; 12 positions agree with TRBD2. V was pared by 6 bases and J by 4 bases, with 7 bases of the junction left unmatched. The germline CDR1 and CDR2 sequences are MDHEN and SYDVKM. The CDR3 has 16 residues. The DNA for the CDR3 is TGTGCCAGCAGGCTAGCGGGGGGGGTGGAATACAATGAGCAGTTCTTC. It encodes CASRLAGGVEYNEQFF.

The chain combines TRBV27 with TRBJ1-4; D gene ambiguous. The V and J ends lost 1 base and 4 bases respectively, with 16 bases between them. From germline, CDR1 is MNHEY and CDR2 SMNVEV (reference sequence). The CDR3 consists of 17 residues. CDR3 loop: CASSLYGGARINEKLFF. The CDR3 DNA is TGTGCCAGCAGTTTATATGGCGGAGCAAGGATTAATGAAAAACTGTTTTTT. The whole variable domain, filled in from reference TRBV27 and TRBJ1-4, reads EAQVTQNPRYLITVTGKKLTVTCSQNMNHEYMSWYRQDPGLGLRQIYYSMNVEVTDKGDVPEGYKVSRKEKRNFPLILESPSPNQTSLYFCASSLYGGARINEKLFFGSGTQLSVL.

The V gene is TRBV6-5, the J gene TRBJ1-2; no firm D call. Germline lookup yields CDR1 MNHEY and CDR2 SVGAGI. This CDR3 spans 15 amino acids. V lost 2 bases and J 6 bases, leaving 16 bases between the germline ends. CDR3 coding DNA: TGTGCCAGCAGTTACCAAGGAGGACGGATTGATGGCTACACCTTC. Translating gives CASSYQGGRIDGYTF.

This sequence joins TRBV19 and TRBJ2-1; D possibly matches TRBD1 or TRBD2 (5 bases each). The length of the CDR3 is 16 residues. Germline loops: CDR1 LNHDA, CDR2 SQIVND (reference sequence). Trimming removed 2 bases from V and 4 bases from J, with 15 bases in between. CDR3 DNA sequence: TGTGCCAGTAGTATAAATGGGGACCCCTCGTACAATGAGCAGTTCTTC. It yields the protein CASSINGDPSYNEQFF.

This chain's CDR3 is CASCLTDRTNSYEQYV. CDR3 DNA: TGTGCCAGCTGCCTAACGGACAGGACTAACTCCTACGAGCAGTACGTC. The J gene is TRBJ2-7, the V gene TRBV4-2; possible D gene TRBD1, 7 bases. Germline V gene data show CDR1 as LGHNA and CDR2 as YNFKEQ. CDR3 length: 16 residues. V lost 8 bases and J 0 bases, leaving 20 bases between the germline ends.

The CDR3 DNA sequence: TGCAGTGCTCCGGGACTAGCGGGGGGTTCCTACGAGCAGTACTTC. This sequence encodes CSAPGLAGGSYEQYF. The chain joins TRBV20-1 to TRBJ2-7; TRBD2 matches 15 bases. Germline V gene sequence: CDR1 DFQATT, CDR2 SNEGSKA (reference sequence). V shed 5 bases and J 1 base; nucleotides not matched to a gene: 3. This CDR3 is 15 amino acids long.

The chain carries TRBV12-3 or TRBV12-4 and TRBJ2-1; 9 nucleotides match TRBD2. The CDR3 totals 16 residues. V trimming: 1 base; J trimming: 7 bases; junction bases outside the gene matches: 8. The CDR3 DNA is TGTGCCAGCAGTTTAGGGGGCGGGGGGGCCATGAATGAGCAGTTCTTC. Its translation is CASSLGGGGAMNEQFF.

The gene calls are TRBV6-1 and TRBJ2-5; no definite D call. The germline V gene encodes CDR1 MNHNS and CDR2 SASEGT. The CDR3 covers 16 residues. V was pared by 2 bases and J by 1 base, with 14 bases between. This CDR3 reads CASSESPGHLQETQYF. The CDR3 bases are TGTGCCAGCAGTGAATCGCCGGGCCATCTCCAAGAGACCCAGTACTTC.

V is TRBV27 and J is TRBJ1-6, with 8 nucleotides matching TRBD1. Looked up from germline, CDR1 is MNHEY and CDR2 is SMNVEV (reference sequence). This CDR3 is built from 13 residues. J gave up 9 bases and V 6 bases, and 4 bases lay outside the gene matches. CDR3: CASSRGLGSPLHF. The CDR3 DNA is TGTGCCAGCAGCAGGGGGCTAGGTTCACCCCTCCACTTT.

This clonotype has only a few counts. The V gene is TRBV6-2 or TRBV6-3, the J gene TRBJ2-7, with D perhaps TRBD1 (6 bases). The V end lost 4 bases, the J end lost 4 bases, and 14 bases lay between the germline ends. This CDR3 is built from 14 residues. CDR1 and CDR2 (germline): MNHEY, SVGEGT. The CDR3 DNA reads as TGTGCCAGCAGTTCTCGGGACACCATATACGAGCAGTACGTC. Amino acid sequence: CASSSRDTIYEQYV.

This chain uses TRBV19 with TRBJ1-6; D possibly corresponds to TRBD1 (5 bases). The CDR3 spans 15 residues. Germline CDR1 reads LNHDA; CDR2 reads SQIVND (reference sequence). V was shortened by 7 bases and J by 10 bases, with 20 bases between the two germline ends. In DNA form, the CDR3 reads TGTGCCAGTAACCTTGGCGGCATTACAGGATCACCCCTCCACTTT. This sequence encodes CASNLGGITGSPLHF.

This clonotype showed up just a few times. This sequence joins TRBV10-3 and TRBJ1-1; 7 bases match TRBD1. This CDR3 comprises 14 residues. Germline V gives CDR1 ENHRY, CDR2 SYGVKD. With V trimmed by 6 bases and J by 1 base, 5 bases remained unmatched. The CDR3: CAISLGQANTEAFF. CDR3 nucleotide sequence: TGTGCCATCAGCTTAGGACAGGCGAACACTGAAGCTTTCTTT.

The CDR3 sequence: CASSLFLVGPEETQYF. CDR3 coding DNA: TGTGCCAGCAGCTTGTTTCTGGTGGGCCCAGAAGAGACCCAGTACTTC. This chain joins TRBV5-6 and TRBJ2-5, with no clear D. This CDR3 region has 16 residues. CDR1 and CDR2 (germline): SGHDT, YYEEEE. Trimming took 1 base from V and 3 from J, leaving 16 bases between them.

CDR3 residues: CASSDKVRLAGPAGETQYF. The CDR3 DNA reads as TGCGCCAGCAGTGATAAAGTTAGACTAGCGGGCCCCGCCGGGGAGACCCAGTACTTC. The chain has TRBV10-2 and TRBJ2-5; 10 nucleotides align to TRBD2. There are 19 residues in the CDR3. The germline gives CDR1 WSHSY, CDR2 SAAADI. V shed 3 bases, J shed 5 bases, and the junction held 18 bases outside the gene matches.

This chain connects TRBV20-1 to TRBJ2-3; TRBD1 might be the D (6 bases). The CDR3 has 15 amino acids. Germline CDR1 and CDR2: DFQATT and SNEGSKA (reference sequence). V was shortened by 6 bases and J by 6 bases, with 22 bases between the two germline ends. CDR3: CSALSIGRGGDTQYF. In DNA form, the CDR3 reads TGCAGTGCCCTCTCCATTGGCAGGGGTGGGGATACGCAGTATTTT.

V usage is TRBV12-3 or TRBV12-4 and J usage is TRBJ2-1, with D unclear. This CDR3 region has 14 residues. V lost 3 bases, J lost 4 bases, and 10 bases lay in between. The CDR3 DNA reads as TGTGCCAGCAGTTTCGAGACTCCTTACAATGAGCAGTTCTTC. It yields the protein CASSFETPYNEQFF.

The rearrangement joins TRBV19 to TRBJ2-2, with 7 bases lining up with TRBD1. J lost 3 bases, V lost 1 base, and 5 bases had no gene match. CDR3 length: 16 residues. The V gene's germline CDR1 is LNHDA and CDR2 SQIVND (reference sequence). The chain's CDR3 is CASSIATGADTGELFF. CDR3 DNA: TGTGCCAGTAGTATAGCCACAGGGGCGGACACCGGGGAGCTGTTTTTT.